The source of this T cell receptor (beta chain) is a study of blood T cell repertoires in COVID-19. About the research overall: Some COVID-19 samples were acute and others convalescent; all came from the United States, Italy and Spain. The cDNA or gDNA used as material had been derived from T cells, B-cell-depleted T cells, or PBMCs.

As handled by the study authors: Cell counts per sample came from amplifying reference gene primers. Libraries were prepared by immunoSEQ multiplex PCR; TCRdb keeps only in-frame clonotypes and omits some of them. V and J calls and clone size come straight from that table; D and trimming were deduced from the DNA. This repertoire shows about 74,000 clones, roughly 70% found once; its top ten account for around 21%. The specimen sequenced was peripheral blood. The sequence came from a man in his 70s with acute or convalescent COVID-19.

CDR3 sequence: CASSSFRDRGEKLFF. In DNA, the CDR3 is TGTGCCAGCAGTTCTTTCCGGGACAGGGGTGAAAAACTGTTTTTT. The chain employs TRBV28 and TRBJ1-4, with 10 positions matching TRBD1. Germline loops: CDR1 MDHEN, CDR2 SYDVKM. V was clipped by 4 bases and J by 7 bases; unmatched bases: 6. The CDR3 has 15 residues.